A selection of T cell receptor beta chains follows, all from one sample in a study of T cell clusters in autoimmune cytopenias. Reanalyzing the multiplex PCR reads, TCRdb keeps one entry per CDR3 protein, without DNA. The table lists under 8,500 distinct CDR3 sequences. Sequenced input: peripheral blood. All receptors come from a human donor with an autoimmune cytopenia or autoimmune hepatitis (not recorded which). Each CDR3 is given with its conserved first and last residue. Only part of the rows carry a size: once, few, many, or a class if the clone is expanded.

J: TRBJ2-2
V: TRBV6-2/TRBV6-3
size: medium-sized
CDR3: CASSSSGQGVTGELFF

J: TRBJ1-4
V: TRBV5-6
size: medium-sized
CDR3: CASNLVGAGEKLFF

J: TRBJ2-7
V: TRBV6-2/TRBV6-3
size: NA
CDR3: CASSYGSRYEQYF

J: TRBJ1-2
V: TRBV19
size: medium-sized
CDR3: CASSIQGAGGYTF

J: TRBJ1-3
V: TRBV5-1
size: NA
CDR3: CASSSDGFSGNTIYF

J: TRBJ2-1
V: TRBV15
size: medium-sized
CDR3: CATSFTEGLATGNEQFF

J: TRBJ1-6
V: TRBV18
size: medium-sized
CDR3: CASTNDISSPLHF

J: TRBJ1-2
V: TRBV6-1
size: medium-sized
CDR3: CASSEAGGNYGYTF

J: TRBJ2-2
V: TRBV20-1
size: NA
CDR3: CSARVGSGGAGELFF

J: TRBJ2-2
V: TRBV12-3/TRBV12-4
size: NA
CDR3: CASSRRLNTGELFF

J: TRBJ2-3
V: TRBV6-1
size: medium-sized
CDR3: CASGDLDTQYF

J: TRBJ1-1
V: TRBV6-5
size: NA
CDR3: CASSSGGMNTEAFF

J: TRBJ1-4
V: TRBV18
size: NA
CDR3: CASSPQMGEKLFF

J: TRBJ2-1
V: TRBV5-3
size: NA
CDR3: CARSLGGANEQFF

J: TRBJ2-7
V: TRBV29-1
size: NA
CDR3: CGGDGSAYEQYF

J: TRBJ2-1
V: TRBV12-3/TRBV12-4
size: medium-sized
CDR3: CASSPFTGGPYNEQFF

J: TRBJ2-7
V: TRBV5-4
size: medium-sized
CDR3: CASSMTGGLYEQYF

J: TRBJ1-6
V: TRBV20-1
size: NA
CDR3: CSFRGSGDSPLHF

J: TRBJ1-2
V: TRBV20-1
size: NA
CDR3: CSAPDRAGYGYTF

J: TRBJ2-7
V: TRBV6-2/TRBV6-3
size: NA
CDR3: CASSYSGRAGSSYEQYF

J: TRBJ2-1
V: TRBV6-6
size: NA
CDR3: CASSRTGTGHNEQFF

J: TRBJ1-2
V: TRBV6-1
size: NA
CDR3: CASSGRQGIGGYTF

J: TRBJ1-2
V: TRBV6-5
size: medium-sized
CDR3: CASSYMEGNGYTF

J: TRBJ2-5
V: TRBV7-2
size: NA
CDR3: CASSLQGPETQYF

J: TRBJ1-1
V: TRBV19
size: medium-sized
CDR3: CASSWGFGVTEAFF

J: TRBJ1-1
V: TRBV6-1
size: NA
CDR3: CASRGHSNTEAFF

J: TRBJ1-5
V: TRBV6-5
size: medium-sized
CDR3: CASSKDRAGQPQHF

J: TRBJ2-7
V: TRBV4-3
size: NA
CDR3: CASSRTGIPYEQYF

J: TRBJ1-3
V: TRBV18
size: NA
CDR3: CASSPSKADRNTIYF

J: TRBJ2-5
V: TRBV20-1
size: NA
CDR3: CSASDSGGLETQYF

J: TRBJ1-6
V: TRBV13
size: NA
CDR3: CASSLGWDRGSYNSPLHF

J: TRBJ2-7
V: TRBV15
size: medium-sized
CDR3: CATSLGGTFSYEQYF

J: TRBJ1-4
V: TRBV19
size: NA
CDR3: CASSPRPTNEKLFF

J: TRBJ2-4
V: TRBV20-1
size: NA
CDR3: CSANQQGAQNIQYF

J: TRBJ2-1
V: TRBV2
size: NA
CDR3: CASMGQGQVQFF

J: TRBJ1-1
V: TRBV19
size: medium-sized
CDR3: CASSIGAGTEAFF

J: TRBJ2-2
V: TRBV14
size: NA
CDR3: CASSQVKGRTGELFF

J: TRBJ1-4
V: TRBV6-2/TRBV6-3
size: NA
CDR3: CASGARTANEKLFF

J: TRBJ1-5
V: TRBV4-1
size: NA
CDR3: CASSQDTRVDQPQHF

J: TRBJ2-3
V: TRBV24-1
size: NA
CDR3: CATSDIAGGPPDTQYF

J: TRBJ1-5
V: TRBV19
size: medium-sized
CDR3: CASSPTGTLSNQPQHF

J: TRBJ2-7
V: TRBV12-3/TRBV12-4
size: NA
CDR3: CASGRIYEQYF

J: TRBJ1-4
V: TRBV5-5
size: medium-sized
CDR3: CASSLGVNEKLFF

J: TRBJ1-2
V: TRBV18
size: medium-sized
CDR3: CASSAGPVGYTF

J: TRBJ1-2
V: TRBV5-1
size: NA
CDR3: CASSVGTGGDYGYTF

J: TRBJ1-6
V: TRBV14
size: NA
CDR3: CASSQDSGINSPLHF